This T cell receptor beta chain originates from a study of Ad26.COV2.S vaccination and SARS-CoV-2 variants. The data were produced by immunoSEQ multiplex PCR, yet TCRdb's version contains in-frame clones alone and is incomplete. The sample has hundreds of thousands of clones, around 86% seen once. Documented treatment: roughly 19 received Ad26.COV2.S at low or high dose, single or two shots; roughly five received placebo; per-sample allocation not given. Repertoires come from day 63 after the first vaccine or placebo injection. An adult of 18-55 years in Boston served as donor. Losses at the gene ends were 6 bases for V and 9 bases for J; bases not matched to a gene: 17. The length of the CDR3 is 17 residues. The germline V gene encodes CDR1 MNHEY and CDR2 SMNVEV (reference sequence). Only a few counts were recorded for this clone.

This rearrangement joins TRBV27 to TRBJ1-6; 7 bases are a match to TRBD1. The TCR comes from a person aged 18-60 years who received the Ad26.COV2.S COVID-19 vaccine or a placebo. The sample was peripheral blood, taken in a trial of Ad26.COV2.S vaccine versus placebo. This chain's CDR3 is CASSAVTGAIGVSPLHF. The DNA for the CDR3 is TGTGCCAGCAGCGCAGTAACAGGGGCCATCGGGGTTTCACCCCTCCACTTT.